The next 18 T cell receptor beta chains were all read from a single sample in a study of CD8 T cells in Susac syndrome. RNA totalling roughly 0.45 to 1 ug underwent reverse transcription with random hexamers. TCRdb redid the calling of the immunoSEQ multiplex PCR reads with MiXCR, one entry per CDR3 protein. This table holds about 180,000 distinct CDR3 sequences, around 95% found once. Sequenced: CD8+ T cells from PBMCs. The receptors derive from a human donor with multiple sclerosis.

The chain couples TRBV4-2 to TRBJ2-7, with 8 bases that match TRBD2. The germline gives CDR1 LGHNA, CDR2 YNFKEQ. V was pared by 4 bases and J by 6 bases, with 11 bases of the junction left unmatched. The CDR3 length is 15 residues. The CDR3 DNA follows: TGTGCCAGCAGCCCCGAGGGGGGACTAGGGGCCGAGCAGTACTTC. It codes for CASSPEGGLGAEQYF.

The chain uses TRBV29-1 and TRBJ2-7; D is unresolved. CDR3 size: 14 residues. CDR1 SQVTM and CDR2 ANQGSEA come from the germline V gene. V shed 4 bases and J shed 0 bases, with 13 bases lying between them. The CDR3 DNA reads TGCAGCGTTGCGGGTTTGAGTAGCTCCTACGAGCAGTACTTC. It specifies CSVAGLSSSYEQYF.

J is TRBJ2-1 and V is TRBV20-1, with 15 bases matching TRBD2. Germline V CDR1 and CDR2: DFQATT, SNEGSKA (reference sequence). The CDR3 runs 17 residues. Germline trimming cut 6 bases from V and 9 bases from J; bases unmatched to any gene: 15. The CDR3: CSATYRTSGRAVGEQFF. The CDR3 coding sequence is TGCAGTGCCACATATCGGACTAGCGGGAGGGCCGTGGGTGAGCAGTTCTTC.

The genes are TRBV20-1 and TRBJ2-7; 7 bases agree with TRBD1. Germline CDR1 reads DFQATT; CDR2 reads SNEGSKA (reference sequence). There are 16 residues in the CDR3. The V and J ends lost 2 bases and 6 bases, in that order; junction bases with no gene match: 16. CDR3 nucleotide sequence: TGCAGTGCTAGACCTCGTAGGGGACAGCTACCGGGCGAGCAGTACTTC. Protein product: CSARPRRGQLPGEQYF.

The chain links TRBV7-9 to TRBJ2-1, with D maybe TRBD1 (7 bases). Trimming shortened V by 0 bases and J by 2 bases, and 8 bases separated the two germline ends. The CDR3 length is 15 residues. Germline lookup yields CDR1 SEHNR and CDR2 FQNEAQ (reference sequence). DNA of the CDR3: TGTGCCAGCAGCTTAGCCAGGGGGGCCTACAATGAGCAGTTCTTC. Translated, it gives CASSLARGAYNEQFF.

This clonotype was detected only once. The chain couples TRBV20-1 to TRBJ2-2; TRBD2 aligns across 8 bases. This CDR3 has 15 amino acids. V dropped 0 bases and J dropped 4; count of bases not matched to a gene: 4. The germline V gene encodes CDR1 DFQATT and CDR2 SNEGSKA (reference sequence). This CDR3 reads CSARDLRGGTGELFF. The CDR3 DNA reads TGCAGTGCTAGAGATCTTCGGGGGGGCACCGGGGAGCTGTTTTTT.

The chain carries TRBV3-1 and TRBJ2-7, with 9 bases that match TRBD1. After removal of 3 bases from V and 7 bases from J, the junction contained 16 bases not matched to a gene. Germline CDR1 is LGHDT and CDR2 is YNNKEL (reference sequence). This CDR3 comprises 17 residues. For the CDR3, the DNA is TGTGCCAGCAGCCATTACCGGACGGGACAGGGTATCGGGGAGCAGTACTTC. Protein product: CASSHYRTGQGIGEQYF.

The gene calls are TRBV6-1 and TRBJ2-5; 7 bases match TRBD1. J gave up 1 base and V 4 bases, and 12 bases lay outside the gene matches. The germline V gene encodes CDR1 MNHNS and CDR2 SASEGT. The CDR3 runs 17 residues. CDR3 nucleotide sequence: TGTGCCAGCAGTGCCCGGACAGGCGTCATCCGCCAAGAGACCCAGTACTTC. Translated: CASSARTGVIRQETQYF.

This chain joins TRBV5-1 and TRBJ1-1; a possible D gene is TRBD1 (6 bases). V gave up 2 bases and J gave up 4 bases, with 15 bases separating them. From germline, CDR1 is SGHRS and CDR2 YFSETQ. The length of the CDR3 is 15 residues. The CDR3 sequence: CASSLTQGYGTEAFF. CDR3 DNA: TGCGCCAGCAGCTTAACCCAGGGGTACGGCACTGAAGCTTTCTTT. The variable domain in full, completed from reference TRBV5-1 and TRBJ1-1, reads KAGVTQTPRYLIKTRGQQVTLSCSPISGHRSVSWYQQTPGQGLQFLFEYFSETQRNKGNFPGRFSGRQFSNSRSEMNVSTLELGDSALYLCASSLTQGYGTEAFFGQGTRLTVV.

V gene TRBV20-1 combines with J gene TRBJ2-7; tentatively, D is TRBD2 (6 bases). The CDR3 extends over 15 amino acids. Germline-derived CDR1 and CDR2 are DFQATT and SNEGSKA (reference sequence). Trimming cost V 0 bases and J 0 bases, with 12 bases left between them. The CDR3 spells CSARDRWGVSYEQYF. CDR3 bases: TGCAGTGCTAGAGATCGGTGGGGGGTCTCCTACGAGCAGTACTTC.

This clonotype was detected only a few times. The V call is TRBV29-1, the J call TRBJ1-2; 7 bases are shared with TRBD1. The CDR3 spans 13 residues. V lost 6 bases and J lost 6; bases outside the gene matches: 10. CDR1 is SQVTM and CDR2 is ANQGSEA in the germline V gene. The CDR3 sequence is CSVASGTVNGYTF. Written as DNA, the CDR3 is TGCAGCGTAGCTTCTGGGACAGTGAATGGCTACACCTTC.

The chain links TRBV9 to TRBJ1-6; TRBD1 is a possible D gene (6 bases). The CDR3 loop spans 13 amino acids. Trimming shortened V by 6 bases and J by 9 bases, and 13 bases separated the two germline ends. From germline, CDR1 is SGDLS and CDR2 YYNGEE. The CDR3, as DNA: TGTGCCAGCACAGGACAGAGCGGTTCACCCCTCCACTTT. Translated, it gives CASTGQSGSPLHF.

This clonotype appeared a few times. The genes are TRBV6-6 and TRBJ1-2; no clear D gene. The V end was cut by 6 bases, the J end by 8 bases, with 10 bases between. There are 11 residues in the CDR3. CDR1 is MNHNY, CDR2 SVGAGI, per germline (reference sequence). In nucleotides, the CDR3 is TGTGCCAGCAGGGGCAGTGACGGCTACACCTTC. Its protein product is CASRGSDGYTF.

The V gene is TRBV20-1, the J gene TRBJ2-7; D possibly matches TRBD1 or TRBD2 (5 bases each). The germline V and J ends were trimmed by 0 bases and 4 bases, with 13 bases remaining between them. This CDR3 contains 14 residues. Germline lookup yields CDR1 DFQATT and CDR2 SNEGSKA (reference sequence). CDR3 in amino acids: CSARDRWGSYEQYF. Here the CDR3 DNA reads TGCAGTGCTAGAGACAGATGGGGGTCGTACGAGCAGTACTTC.

The rearrangement joins TRBV2 to TRBJ1-5; D gene uncertain. CDR1 and CDR2 from the germline V gene are SNHLY and FYNNEI. The CDR3 is made up of 15 amino acids. The V end lost 5 bases, the J end lost 0 bases, and 11 bases lay between the germline ends. The CDR3 region is CASSIWANSNQPQHF. CDR3 in DNA: TGTGCCAGCAGTATTTGGGCTAATAGCAATCAGCCCCAGCATTTT.

The chain carries TRBV20-1 and TRBJ2-5; D gene uncertain. V shed 0 bases and J shed 4 bases, with 15 bases lying between them. Per germline, CDR1 DFQATT and CDR2 SNEGSKA (reference sequence). The CDR3 consists of 15 residues. CDR3 loop: CSARDSPFGRETQYF. In nucleotides, the CDR3 is TGCAGTGCTAGAGATTCGCCATTTGGGCGAGAGACCCAGTACTTC.

The chain joins TRBV4-1 to TRBJ1-1, with TRBD1 as a possible D gene (5 bases). Trimming removed 4 bases from V and 1 base from J, with 13 bases in between. CDR3 size: 15 residues. Germline V gene lookup returns CDR1 MGHRA and CDR2 YSYEKL. The CDR3 is CASSRPGTTNTEAFF. CDR3 coding DNA: TGCGCCAGCAGCCGTCCCGGGACGACGAACACTGAAGCTTTCTTT.

The chain couples TRBV12-3 or TRBV12-4 to TRBJ2-1; D gene ambiguous. The CDR3 is made up of 13 amino acids. The V and J ends lost 5 bases and 4 bases respectively, with 9 bases between them. CDR3 residues: CASSPDLYNEQFF. In DNA form, the CDR3 reads TGTGCCAGCAGTCCCGACTTATACAATGAGCAGTTCTTC.